The T cell receptor (beta chain) described here comes from a study of tumor-infiltrating lymphocytes in localized non-small cell lung cancer. In the study overall: Some samples were collected after neoadjuvant chemotherapy; smokers, never-smokers and several histologies were included.

Sequencing was performed with immunoSEQ multiplex PCR; in TCRdb, only in-frame clones are kept and a portion is missing. The repertoire holds 12,000 to 15,000 clones, roughly 79% seen once, with around 2.6% in the top ten. Trimming removed 4 bases from V and 0 bases from J, with 12 bases in between. The germline CDR1 and CDR2 sequences are SGDLS and YYNGEE. This CDR3 comprises 15 residues. The sample comprised lung tumor tissue. The V gene is TRBV9, the J gene TRBJ2-3; D might be TRBD2 (6 bases). The clonotype originates from a human donor with non-small cell lung cancer. Here the CDR3 reads CASSQRAVSTDTQYF. CDR3 sequence (DNA): TGTGCCAGCAGCCAGCGGGCAGTTAGCACAGATACGCAGTATTTT.